This passage covers 15 T cell receptor beta chains from one sample sequenced in a study of read filtering for tumor transcriptome and immune sequencing. This library used roughly 400 ng RNA and molecular barcoded adaptors spanning alpha/delta and beta/gamma chains. TCRdb re-derived calls from the reads in MiXCR, one entry per CDR3 protein. The sample includes more than 100,000 distinct CDR3 sequences, 10% to 15% seen only once; the top ten take 11%. The sequencing sample was made of a population of CD138-negative cells sorted from bone marrow. These receptors were collected from a donor aged 40 or older with multiple myeloma.

This clonotype was counted at least ten times. The rearrangement links TRBV7-8 to TRBJ2-7; 9 bases fit TRBD2. Germline trimming cut 5 bases from V and 3 bases from J; bases unmatched to any gene: 8. This CDR3 has 15 amino acids. CDR1 is SGHVS and CDR2 is FQNEAQ in the germline V gene. DNA of the CDR3: TGTGCCAGCAGCCCGTCGGCGGGAGGGAGCTACGAGCAGTACTTC. This translates into CASSPSAGGSYEQYF.

In its sample, this clonotype was seen many times. The chain recombines TRBV20-1 with TRBJ2-2; no clear D. Germline lookup yields CDR1 DFQATT and CDR2 SNEGSKA (reference sequence). Trimming left V 0 bases short and J 7 bases short, with 9 bases between. The CDR3 runs to 13 residues. This CDR3 is CSARDPFVGELFF. DNA of the CDR3: TGCAGTGCTAGAGATCCGTTCGTCGGGGAGCTGTTTTTT.

This clonotype was counted at least ten times. V usage is TRBV27 and J usage is TRBJ2-1; 11 nucleotides line up with TRBD2. The V gene end was trimmed by 5 bases and the J gene end by 4 bases; junction bases not matched to a gene: 10. The CDR3 is made up of 17 amino acids. The V gene's germline CDR1 is MNHEY and CDR2 SMNVEV (reference sequence). The CDR3, as DNA: TGTGCCAGCAGTGCCGACCGTAGCGGGAGGGGGTACAATGAGCAGTTCTTC. Its translation is CASSADRSGRGYNEQFF.

Comment on this clonotype: A junction boundary mismatches the germline segment, possibly from a read error. The DNA for the CDR3 is TGCGTCAGCAGCGCCACAGGGGCTCGGTTCTTC. This sequence encodes CVSSATGARFF. The chain combines TRBV5-1 with TRBJ2-1; 7 bases are a match to TRBD1. This CDR3 contains 11 residues. Germline V gene data show CDR1 as SGHRS and CDR2 as YFSETQ.

This clonotype has at least ten counts. The chain links TRBV15 to TRBJ2-3; D is ambiguous. This CDR3 spans 15 amino acids. V lost 1 base and J lost 2, with 10 bases in between. Per the germline V gene, CDR1 is LNHNV and CDR2 is YYDKDF (reference sequence). CDR3 sequence (DNA): TGTGCCACCAGCAGAGGTTCATTAACCACAGATACGCAGTATTTT. Protein: CATSRGSLTTDTQYF.

As regards this clonotype: This could be a read error, since a much larger clone is one nucleotide away. V usage is TRBV28 and J usage is TRBJ2-5; TRBD1 is a possible D gene (5 bases). CDR1 and CDR2 from the germline V gene are MDHEN and SYDVKM. V was trimmed by 5 bases and J by 4 bases, leaving 17 bases between them. CDR3 length equals 15 residues. This CDR3 reads CASSTRHGAGETQYF. CDR3 coding DNA: TGTGCCAGCAGTACTCGACATGGGGCTGGAGAGACCCAGTACTTC.

As to this clonotype: Since a much larger clone is just one base distant, this may be a read error. This chain links TRBV7-2 with TRBJ1-5; D remains unclear. The CDR3 runs to 15 residues. Per the germline V gene, CDR1 is SGHTA and CDR2 is FQGNSA. V shed 5 bases and J shed 4 bases, with 15 bases lying between them. This chain's CDR3 is CASSLSAVGNQPQHF. The CDR3 DNA is TGTGCCAGCAGCCTTAGCGCAGTAGGGAATCAGCCCCAGCATTTT.

This clonotype was counted many times. The rearrangement links TRBV5-1 to TRBJ2-3; D ambiguous. The CDR3 contains 14 residues. Germline-derived CDR1 and CDR2 are SGHRS and YFSETQ. Trimming cost V 2 bases and J 2 bases, with 9 bases left between them. In DNA, the CDR3 is TGCGCCAGCAGCTTTCCCCAAACCACAGATACGCAGTATTTT. Protein sequence: CASSFPQTTDTQYF.

The chain carries TRBV19 and TRBJ2-2; 7 nucleotides line up with TRBD2. Germline V gene sequence: CDR1 LNHDA, CDR2 SQIVND (reference sequence). V was clipped by 5 bases and J by 4 bases; unmatched bases: 10. This CDR3 is 16 amino acids long. This CDR3 is CASSLQRGEGTGELFF. The CDR3 region has the DNA TGTGCCAGTAGTCTCCAGCGAGGGGAGGGCACCGGGGAGCTGTTTTTT.

This clonotype was seen at least ten times. V and J are TRBV10-1 and TRBJ1-6; D unresolved. This CDR3 has 14 amino acids. Germline V gene data show CDR1 as WNHNN and CDR2 as SYGVQD (reference sequence). V was trimmed by 2 bases and J by 5 bases, leaving 7 bases between them. The CDR3 region has the DNA TGCGCCAGCAGTGAGGGGTCAGATAATTCACCCCTCCACTTT. Translating it yields CASSEGSDNSPLHF.

This clonotype was seen ten or more times. The rearrangement uses TRBV5-1 and TRBJ1-1, with 8 bases matching TRBD1. The germline V gene encodes CDR1 SGHRS and CDR2 YFSETQ. This CDR3 contains 15 residues. The junction had 9 bases not matched to a gene; V was cut back by 7 bases and J by 1 base. CDR3 residues: CASQQGAGSNTEAFF. CDR3 in DNA: TGCGCCAGCCAGCAGGGGGCCGGATCGAACACTGAAGCTTTCTTT.

This clonotype was seen at least ten times. The gene calls are TRBV11-2 and TRBJ1-1; perhaps TRBD1 as D (5 bases). V lost 6 bases to trimming and J lost 6 bases, with 8 bases between them. The germline V gene encodes CDR1 SGHAT and CDR2 FQNNGV. The CDR3 loop spans 11 amino acids. CDR3 in amino acids: CASSKGAEAFF. CDR3 nucleotide sequence: TGTGCCAGCAGTAAAGGGGCTGAAGCTTTCTTT.

This clonotype was detected ten times or more. V usage is TRBV2 and J usage is TRBJ2-2; the match to TRBD1 covers 9 bases. V shed 8 bases and J 5 bases; nucleotides not matched to a gene: 9. The CDR3 runs to 15 residues. Per germline, CDR1 SNHLY and CDR2 FYNNEI. The CDR3 DNA is TGTGCCAGCGGCCGGGACAGGGCTCAAACCGGGGAGCTGTTTTTT. Protein product: CASGRDRAQTGELFF.

A note on this clonotype: This may come from a read error, since a much larger clone is one base off. The rearrangement links TRBV12-3 or TRBV12-4 to TRBJ2-1; 10 positions match TRBD2. The CDR3 length is 15 residues. The DNA of the CDR3 is TGTGCCGGCAGCCCAGCGGGAGGGCCTGACAGTGAGCAGTTCTTC. Translated: CAGSPAGGPDSEQFF.

The CDR3 sequence is CASSEDFNTGELFF. CDR3 bases: TGTGCCAGCAGTGAGGACTTCAACACCGGGGAGCTGTTTTTT. The gene calls are TRBV2 and TRBJ2-2; TRBD2 might be the D (5 bases). V lost 3 bases, J lost 2 bases, and 7 bases lay in between. The CDR3 spans 14 residues. Germline CDR1 SNHLY, CDR2 FYNNEI.